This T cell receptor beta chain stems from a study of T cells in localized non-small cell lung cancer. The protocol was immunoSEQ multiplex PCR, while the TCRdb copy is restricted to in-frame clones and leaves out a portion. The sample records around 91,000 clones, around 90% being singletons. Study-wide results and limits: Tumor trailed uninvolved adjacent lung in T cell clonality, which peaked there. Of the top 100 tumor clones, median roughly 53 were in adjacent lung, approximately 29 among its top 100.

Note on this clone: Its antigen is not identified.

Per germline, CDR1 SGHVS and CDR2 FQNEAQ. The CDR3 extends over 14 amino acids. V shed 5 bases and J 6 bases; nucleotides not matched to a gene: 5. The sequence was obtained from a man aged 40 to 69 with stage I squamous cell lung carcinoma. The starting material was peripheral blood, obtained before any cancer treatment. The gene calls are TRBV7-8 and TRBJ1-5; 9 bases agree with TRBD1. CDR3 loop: CASSGDRAIQPQHF. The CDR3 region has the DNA TGTGCCAGCAGCGGGGACAGGGCGATTCAGCCCCAGCATTTT.